Listed below are T cell receptor beta chains from one sample, sequenced in a study of OX40 agonist ivuxolimab in advanced cancers. Data came from immunoSEQ multiplex PCR; TCRdb stores just in-frame clones and leaves some out. Found here are 20,000 to 25,000 clones, 80% to 90% of them singletons; the top ten hold 9.6%. Sequencing used CD4+ or CD8+ T cells sorted from blood, obtained in a trial of the OX40 agonist ivuxolimab. These receptors were obtained from an adult with an advanced solid tumor such as melanoma, head and neck, liver or kidney cancer. Both conserved end residues are part of each CDR3. A D gene is named only where the DNA matches it firmly. A clone size is listed for some rows: how often the clone was seen (once, few, many), or a class if it is expanded.

d_call,v_call,j_call,clone_size,cdr3_nt,cdr3_aa
NA,TRBV5-1,TRBJ2-1,NA,TGCGCCAGCAGCTTTGGAGGCCAAACCTACAATGAGCAGTTCTTC,CASSFGGQTYNEQFF
TRBD1,TRBV19,TRBJ1-1,NA,TGTGCCAGTAGTTTTGCAAACAGGGGACCCGCAGAAGCTTTCTTT,CASSFANRGPAEAFF
NA,TRBV6-5,TRBJ1-1,NA,TGTGCCAGCAGTTACGGTGTCGAGGGCAACACTGAAGCTTTCTTT,CASSYGVEGNTEAFF
NA,TRBV5-4,TRBJ1-4,NA,TGTGCCAGCAGCGAGGAGCAAACTAATGAAAAACTGTTTTTT,CASSEEQTNEKLFF
NA,TRBV9,TRBJ1-3,NA,TGTGCCAGCAGTGAGCGCCAAGCGGGAAACACCATATATTTT,CASSERQAGNTIYF
TRBD1,TRBV2,TRBJ1-2,NA,TGTGCCAGCAGTAGCCGGACAGGGGGCTACTATGGCTACACCTTC,CASSSRTGGYYGYTF
TRBD1,TRBV10-2,TRBJ2-3,NA,TGCGCCAGCAAGTGGGACAGGAGCACAGATACGCAGTATTTT,CASKWDRSTDTQYF
NA,TRBV5-1,TRBJ2-3,NA,TGCGCCAGCAGCATGGGGAGTAGCACAGATACGCAGTATTTT,CASSMGSSTDTQYF
NA,TRBV28,TRBJ1-1,few,TGTGCCAGCAGGGGTAGTATGAACACTGAAGCTTTCTTT,CASRGSMNTEAFF
TRBD1,TRBV2,TRBJ2-7,NA,TGTGCCAGCAGTGTTTCGGGCACAGGGGCCTACGAGCAGTACTTC,CASSVSGTGAYEQYF
NA,TRBV7-8,TRBJ1-1,NA,TGTGCCAGCAGCTTAGCGGCAGGGGCAGGGAACACTGAAGCTTTCTTT,CASSLAAGAGNTEAFF
NA,TRBV18,TRBJ2-3,NA,TGTGCCAGCTCACCCTCGATAGACACAGATACGCAGTATTTT,CASSPSIDTDTQYF
NA,TRBV5-4,TRBJ2-7,once,TGTGCCAGCGGTCCTGGGGGCCGCTCCTACGAGCAGTACTTC,CASGPGGRSYEQYF
TRBD2,TRBV5-1,TRBJ2-1,NA,TGCGCCAGCAGCCTAGCGGGAGGGCCGAACAATGAGCAGTTCTTC,CASSLAGGPNNEQFF
TRBD2,TRBV29-1,TRBJ2-3,NA,TGCAGCGTGGGGGTAGCGGGACGAGCAGATACGCAGTATTTT,CSVGVAGRADTQYF
NA,TRBV6-1,TRBJ2-7,NA,TGTGCCAGCACAGATACCTACGAGCAGTACTTC,CASTDTYEQYF
NA,TRBV30,TRBJ1-5,NA,TGTGCCTGGAACGTTAAACAGGGATATCAGCCCCAGCATTTT,CAWNVKQGYQPQHF
TRBD1,TRBV6-1,TRBJ2-7,NA,TGTGCCAGCAGTGCGGACAGGGGGACCTCCTACGAGCAGTACTTC,CASSADRGTSYEQYF
TRBD1,TRBV9,TRBJ1-1,few,TGTGCCAGCAGCGTACGGGGACAGGGGAACACTGAAGCTTTCTTT,CASSVRGQGNTEAFF
NA,TRBV7-2,TRBJ2-7,NA,TGTGCCAGCAGACCCGACTACCACTCCTACGAGCAGTACTTC,CASRPDYHSYEQYF
NA,TRBV19,TRBJ1-2,NA,TGTGCCAGTAGCTTCCGGAGGACAAGCTATGGCTACACCTTC,CASSFRRTSYGYTF
NA,TRBV5-1,TRBJ1-4,NA,TGCGCCAGCAGCTTGGAGGCAGGCGAAGCTAATGAAAAACTGTTTTTT,CASSLEAGEANEKLFF
TRBD1,TRBV18,TRBJ2-4,NA,TGTGCCAGCTCACAGGGGGCAGTAGCCAAAAACATTCAGTACTTC,CASSQGAVAKNIQYF
NA,TRBV6-5,TRBJ2-3,once,TGTGCCAGCAGGGACGGGGGGCGCGCAGATACGCAGTATTTT,CASRDGGRADTQYF
NA,TRBV28,TRBJ1-1,NA,TGTGCCAGCAGTTTATTGGTAGGGAAAAACACTGAAGCTTTCTTT,CASSLLVGKNTEAFF
TRBD2,TRBV11-2,TRBJ2-5,NA,TGTGCCAGCAGCTTAGAACTAGCGGGAGTGGGGACCCAGTACTTC,CASSLELAGVGTQYF
NA,TRBV4-1,TRBJ2-7,NA,TGCGCCAGCAGCCAAGGGTGGGGGCACGAGCAGTACTTC,CASSQGWGHEQYF
NA,TRBV9,TRBJ2-2,few,TGTGCCAGCAACATACAGGGTAATTCCGGGGAGCTGTTTTTT,CASNIQGNSGELFF
TRBD1,TRBV9,TRBJ2-1,NA,TGTGCCAGCAGCCGACGAGAGGGACAGGGAGGGAATGAGCAGTTCTTC,CASSRREGQGGNEQFF
NA,TRBV7-9,TRBJ2-7,few,TGTGCCAGCAGCTTACCCAGCTCCTACGAGCAGTACTTC,CASSLPSSYEQYF
NA,TRBV6-1,TRBJ1-5,NA,TGTGCCAGCAGTGACGATGGGTCCCAGCCCCAGCATTTT,CASSDDGSQPQHF
NA,TRBV19,TRBJ1-1,NA,TGTGCCAGTAGTATCCAACAGAACACTGAAGCTTTCTTT,CASSIQQNTEAFF
NA,TRBV15,TRBJ1-1,NA,TGTGCCACCAGCAGAGGGTCGGAGGGGTCCGCTGAAGCTTTCTTT,CATSRGSEGSAEAFF
NA,TRBV5-1,TRBJ1-4,NA,TGCGCCAGCAGCCGAACGGATTATAATGAAAAACTGTTTTTT,CASSRTDYNEKLFF
TRBD2,TRBV5-1,TRBJ2-5,few,TGCGCCAGCAGCTTCGGGACTAGCCGAGAGACCCAGTACTTC,CASSFGTSRETQYF
TRBD2,TRBV2,TRBJ2-3,NA,TGTGCCAGCAGTGCGAAAAGCGGGAGATACACAGATACGCAGTATTTT,CASSAKSGRYTDTQYF
TRBD1,TRBV9,TRBJ1-6,NA,TGTGCCAGCAGCCTTAGCCAGGGGGCGCGGGGAAATTCACCCCTCCACTTT,CASSLSQGARGNSPLHF
TRBD2,TRBV6-1,TRBJ2-1,few,TGTGCCAGCAGTGAAAGGGCTAGCGGGGCCTACAATGAGCAGTTCTTC,CASSERASGAYNEQFF
NA,TRBV5-6,TRBJ2-5,NA,TGTGCCAGCAGCTTGGCCGGGGAGACCCAGTACTTC,CASSLAGETQYF
TRBD2,TRBV28,TRBJ2-3,few,TGTGCCAGCAGCAGAGGGGCGGGAGTCGATACGCAGTATTTT,CASSRGAGVDTQYF
NA,TRBV18,TRBJ2-7,NA,TGTGCCAGCTCACCCCCCGGGTTAACCTACGAGCAGTACTTC,CASSPPGLTYEQYF
TRBD2,TRBV7-2,TRBJ2-7,NA,TGTGCCAGCAGCTATACGAGGGGACTAGCGGGAGAATACGAGCAGTACTTC,CASSYTRGLAGEYEQYF
TRBD1,TRBV29-1,TRBJ1-1,NA,TGCAGCGTTGAAGGTGGAGGGGGCGAAAAAGCTTTCTTT,CSVEGGGGEKAFF
NA,TRBV5-5,TRBJ2-6,few,TGTGCCAGCAGCTTGAGCAGAGCTGGGGCCAACGTCCTGACTTTC,CASSLSRAGANVLTF
NA,TRBV14,TRBJ2-1,NA,TGTGCCAGCAGCAAAGGAGGCAGCGTGTACAATGAGCAGTTCTTC,CASSKGGSVYNEQFF
TRBD1,TRBV7-2,TRBJ2-5,NA,TGTGCCAGCAGCCGGAAGACAGGGGACCAAGAGACCCAGTACTTC,CASSRKTGDQETQYF
NA,TRBV10-3,TRBJ2-3,few,TGTGCCATCAGTGAGTCGAACACAGATACGCAGTATTTT,CAISESNTDTQYF
NA,TRBV6-4,TRBJ2-1,NA,TGTGCCAGCAGTGTTGAAGGTCTCCTTGGCTACAATGAGCAGTTCTTC,CASSVEGLLGYNEQFF
TRBD2,TRBV11-3,TRBJ2-2,NA,TGTGCCAGCAGCTTAACTAGCGGGAGCGGGGAGCTGTTTTTT,CASSLTSGSGELFF
NA,TRBV25-1,TRBJ1-5,NA,TGTGCCAGCAGTGGCGGGGGGGGCCATCAGCCCCAGCATTTT,CASSGGGGHQPQHF
NA,TRBV27,TRBJ1-2,once,TGTGCCAGCGGGGCATGGGGCGTGTTATATGGCTACACCTTC,CASGAWGVLYGYTF
TRBD1,TRBV4-1,TRBJ1-4,NA,TGCGCCAGCAGTAGGGACAGGAGAGAAAAACTGTTTTTT,CASSRDRREKLFF
TRBD1,TRBV13,TRBJ2-7,NA,TGTGCCAGCAGCAAGCAGACAGGGGGGTCCTACGAGCAGTACTTC,CASSKQTGGSYEQYF
TRBD1,TRBV6-5,TRBJ2-7,NA,TGTGCCAGCAGTTACTCGATAGGGGGCGTAAACGAGCAGTACTTC,CASSYSIGGVNEQYF
NA,TRBV2,TRBJ2-3,NA,TGTGCCAGCAGTTTAGCGTTTGGCACAGATACGCAGTATTTT,CASSLAFGTDTQYF
NA,TRBV4-3,TRBJ2-7,NA,TGCGCCAGCAGCCAAGGGCTAGCAAGGGTAGGGCAGTACTTC,CASSQGLARVGQYF